This T cell receptor (beta chain) was profiled in a study of cytomegalovirus exposure and HLA in healthy donors. Amplification used 60 Vbeta primers and 13 Jbeta primers. Sequenced by immunoSEQ multiplex PCR; TCRdb stores in-frame clones only, minus some. Of about 160,000 clones detected, 70% to 80% appear once; the ten largest clones hold over 0.95%. This clonotype was sampled from a woman aged 45-59 years in good health and CMV-seronegative. Sequences were obtained from PBMCs.

The CDR3 DNA is TGTGCCATCAGTGAACACGAACAGGGAAGGGCCGGGGAGCTGTTTTTT. It translates to CAISEHEQGRAGELFF. This chain uses TRBV10-3 with TRBJ2-2; D is possibly TRBD1 (6 bases). CDR1 is ENHRY and CDR2 is SYGVKD in the germline V gene. The length of the CDR3 is 16 residues. V lost 3 bases and J lost 6, with 17 bases in between.